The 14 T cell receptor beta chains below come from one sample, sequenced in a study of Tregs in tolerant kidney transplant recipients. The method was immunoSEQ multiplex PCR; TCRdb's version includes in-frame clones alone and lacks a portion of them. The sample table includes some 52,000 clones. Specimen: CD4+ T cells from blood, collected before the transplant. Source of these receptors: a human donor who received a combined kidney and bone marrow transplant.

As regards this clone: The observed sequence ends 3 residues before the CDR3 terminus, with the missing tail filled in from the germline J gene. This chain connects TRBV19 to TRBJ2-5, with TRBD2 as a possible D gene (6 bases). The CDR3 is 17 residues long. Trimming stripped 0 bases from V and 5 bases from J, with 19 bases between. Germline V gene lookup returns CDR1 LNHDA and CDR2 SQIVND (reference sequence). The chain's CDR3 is CASSIDHFGGSWETQYF. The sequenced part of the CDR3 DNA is TGTGCCAGTAGTATAGATCATTTCGGGGGAAGTTGGGAGACC.

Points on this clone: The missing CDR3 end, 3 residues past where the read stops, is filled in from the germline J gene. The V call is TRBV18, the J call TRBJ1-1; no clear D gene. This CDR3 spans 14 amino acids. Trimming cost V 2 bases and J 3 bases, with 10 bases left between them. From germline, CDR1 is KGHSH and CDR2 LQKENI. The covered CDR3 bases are TGTGCCAGCTCACCAAAGGGTTGGGACACTGAA. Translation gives CASSPKGWDTE. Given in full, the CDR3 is CASSPKGWDTEAFF. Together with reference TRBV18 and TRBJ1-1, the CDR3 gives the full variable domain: NAGVMQNPRHLVRRRGQEARLRCSPMKGHSHVYWYRQLPEEGLKFMVYLQKENIIDESGMPKERFSAEFPKEGPSILRIQQVVRGDSAAYFCASSPKGWDTEAFFGQGTRLTVV.

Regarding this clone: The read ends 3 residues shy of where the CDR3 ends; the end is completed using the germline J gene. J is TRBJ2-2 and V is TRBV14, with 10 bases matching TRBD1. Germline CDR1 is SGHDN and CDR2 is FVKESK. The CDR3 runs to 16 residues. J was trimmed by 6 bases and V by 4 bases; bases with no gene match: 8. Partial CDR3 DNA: TGTGCCAGCAGCCGGGACAGGGGTAACATACCCGGGGAG. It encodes CASSRDRGNIPGE. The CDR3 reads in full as CASSRDRGNIPGELFF.

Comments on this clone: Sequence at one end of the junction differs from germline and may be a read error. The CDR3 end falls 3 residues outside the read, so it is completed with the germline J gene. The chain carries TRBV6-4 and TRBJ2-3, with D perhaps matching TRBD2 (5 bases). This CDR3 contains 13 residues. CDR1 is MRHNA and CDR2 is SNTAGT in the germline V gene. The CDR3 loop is CASIDGLSDTQYF. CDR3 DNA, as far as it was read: TGTGCCAGCATTGACGGACTGTCAGATACG.

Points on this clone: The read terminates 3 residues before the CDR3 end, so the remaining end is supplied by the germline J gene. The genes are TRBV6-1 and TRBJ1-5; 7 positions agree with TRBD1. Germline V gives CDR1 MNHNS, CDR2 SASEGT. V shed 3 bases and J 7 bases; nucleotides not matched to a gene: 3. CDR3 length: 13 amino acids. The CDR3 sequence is CASSERGQQPQHF. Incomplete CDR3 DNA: TGTGCCAGCAGTGAGAGGGGACAGCAGCCC.

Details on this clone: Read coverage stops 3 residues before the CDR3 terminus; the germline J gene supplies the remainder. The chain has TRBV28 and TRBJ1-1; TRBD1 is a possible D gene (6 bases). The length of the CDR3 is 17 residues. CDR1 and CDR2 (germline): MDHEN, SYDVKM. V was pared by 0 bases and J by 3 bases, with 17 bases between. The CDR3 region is CASSLWGAPGKDTEAFF. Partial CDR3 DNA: TGTGCCAGCAGTTTATGGGGGGCTCCCGGCAAGGACACTGAA.

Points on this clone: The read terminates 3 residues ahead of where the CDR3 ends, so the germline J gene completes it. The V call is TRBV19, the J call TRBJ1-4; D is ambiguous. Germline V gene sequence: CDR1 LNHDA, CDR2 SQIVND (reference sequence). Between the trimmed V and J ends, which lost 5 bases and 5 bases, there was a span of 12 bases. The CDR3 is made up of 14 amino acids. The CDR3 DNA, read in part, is TGTGCCAGTAGTGGCAGCAGGCGAAATGAAAAA. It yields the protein CASSGSRRNEK. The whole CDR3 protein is CASSGSRRNEKLFF.

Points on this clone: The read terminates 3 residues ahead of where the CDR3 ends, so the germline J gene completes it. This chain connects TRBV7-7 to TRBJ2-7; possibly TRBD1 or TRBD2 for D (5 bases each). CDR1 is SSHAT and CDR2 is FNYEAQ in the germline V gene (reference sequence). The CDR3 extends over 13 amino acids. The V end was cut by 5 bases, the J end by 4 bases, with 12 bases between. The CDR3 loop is CASSPARGYEQYF. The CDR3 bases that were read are TGTGCCAGCAGCCCAGCGAGGGGTTACGAG.

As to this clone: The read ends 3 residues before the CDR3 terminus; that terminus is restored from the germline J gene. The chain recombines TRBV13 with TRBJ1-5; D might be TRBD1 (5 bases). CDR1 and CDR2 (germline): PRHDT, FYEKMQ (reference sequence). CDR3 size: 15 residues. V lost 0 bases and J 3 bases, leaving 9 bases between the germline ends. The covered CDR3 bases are TGTGCCAGCAGCTTAGGAGGGGTTCTCAATCAGCCC. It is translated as CASSLGGVLNQP. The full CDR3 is CASSLGGVLNQPQHF. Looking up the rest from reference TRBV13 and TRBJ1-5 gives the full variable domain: AAGVIQSPRHLIKEKRETATLKCYPIPRHDTVYWYQQGPGQDPQFLISFYEKMQSDKGSIPDRFSAQQFSDYHSELNMSSLELGDSALYFCASSLGGVLNQPQHFGDGTRLSIL.

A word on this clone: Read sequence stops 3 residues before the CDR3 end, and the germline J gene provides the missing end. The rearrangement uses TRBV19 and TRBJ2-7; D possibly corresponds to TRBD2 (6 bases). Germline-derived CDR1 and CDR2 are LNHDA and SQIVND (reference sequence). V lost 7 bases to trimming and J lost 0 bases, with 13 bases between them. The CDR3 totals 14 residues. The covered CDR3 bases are TGTGCCAGTAAGGTAGCGGTGAGCTCCTACGAG. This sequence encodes CASKVAVSSYE. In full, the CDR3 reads CASKVAVSSYEQYF.

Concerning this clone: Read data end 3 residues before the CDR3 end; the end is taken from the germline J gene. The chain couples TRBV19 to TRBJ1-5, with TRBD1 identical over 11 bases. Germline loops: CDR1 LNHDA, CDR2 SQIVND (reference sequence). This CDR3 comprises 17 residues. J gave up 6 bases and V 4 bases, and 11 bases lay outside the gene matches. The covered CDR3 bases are TGTGCCAGTAGTACCTTTTCCGGGACAGGGGGTGGTCAGCCC. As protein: CASSTFSGTGGGQP. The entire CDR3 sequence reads CASSTFSGTGGGQPQHF.

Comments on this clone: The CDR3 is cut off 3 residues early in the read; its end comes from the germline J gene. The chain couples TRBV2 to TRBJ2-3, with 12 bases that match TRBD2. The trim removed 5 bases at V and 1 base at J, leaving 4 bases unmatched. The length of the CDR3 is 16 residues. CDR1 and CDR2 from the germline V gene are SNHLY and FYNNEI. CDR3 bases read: TGTGCCAGCAGTTATCGACTAGCGGGGGGCACAGATACG. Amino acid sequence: CASSYRLAGGTDT. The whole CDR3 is CASSYRLAGGTDTQYF.

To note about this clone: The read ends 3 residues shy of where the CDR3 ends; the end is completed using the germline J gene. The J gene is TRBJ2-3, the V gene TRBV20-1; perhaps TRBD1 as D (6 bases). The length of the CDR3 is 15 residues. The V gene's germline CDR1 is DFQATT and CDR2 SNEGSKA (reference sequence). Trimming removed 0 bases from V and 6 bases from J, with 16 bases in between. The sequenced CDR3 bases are TGCAGTGCTAGAGATGGAGGCAGGGGAGCTGATACG. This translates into CSARDGGRGADT. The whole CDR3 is CSARDGGRGADTQYF.

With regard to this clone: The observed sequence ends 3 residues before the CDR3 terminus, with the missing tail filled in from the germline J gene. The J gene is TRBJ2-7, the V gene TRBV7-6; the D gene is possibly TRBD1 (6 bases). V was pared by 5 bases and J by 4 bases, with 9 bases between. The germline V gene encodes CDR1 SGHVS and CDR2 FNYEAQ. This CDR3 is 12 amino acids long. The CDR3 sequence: CASSQTGYEQYF. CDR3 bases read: TGTGCCAGCAGCCAAACAGGGTACGAG.